The present T cell receptor beta chain was sequenced within a study of T-cell reconstitution after alpha-beta-depleted transplantation in children. Study-level findings and limits: There were reportedly several hundred expanded graft clones from which alpha-beta T cells came about two months after transplant. Day-60 TCRbeta diversity that was high in some patients was derived from surviving recipient T cells and thymic progenitors. T-cell counts and diversity at one year following transplant were attributed mainly to newly produced T cells.

This CDR3 comprises 13 residues. Germline values: CDR1 SQVTM, CDR2 ANQGSEA. J lost 5 bases, V lost 5 bases, and 9 bases had no gene match. Concerning this clonotype: Its matching antigen is unknown.

For TCRbeta, the library was prepared with unique molecular identifiers. Via MiXCR, TCRdb re-called the PCR reads, giving one row per CDR3 protein. The repertoire holds approximately 980,000 distinct CDR3 sequences, with less than 30% as singletons. Sequenced material: PBMCs, mostly from graft donor cells, taken 360 days after TCRalphabeta/CD19-depleted stem cell transplant. The chain links TRBV29-1 to TRBJ2-7; 7 bases map to TRBD2. The source of this sequence is a boy in the first two years of life who had a stem cell transplant for SCID, so the T cells may come from the graft donor. In DNA, the CDR3 is TGCAGCGTTAAAGCGGGGCGGAGGGACGAGCAGTACTTC. This gives the protein CSVKAGRRDEQYF.